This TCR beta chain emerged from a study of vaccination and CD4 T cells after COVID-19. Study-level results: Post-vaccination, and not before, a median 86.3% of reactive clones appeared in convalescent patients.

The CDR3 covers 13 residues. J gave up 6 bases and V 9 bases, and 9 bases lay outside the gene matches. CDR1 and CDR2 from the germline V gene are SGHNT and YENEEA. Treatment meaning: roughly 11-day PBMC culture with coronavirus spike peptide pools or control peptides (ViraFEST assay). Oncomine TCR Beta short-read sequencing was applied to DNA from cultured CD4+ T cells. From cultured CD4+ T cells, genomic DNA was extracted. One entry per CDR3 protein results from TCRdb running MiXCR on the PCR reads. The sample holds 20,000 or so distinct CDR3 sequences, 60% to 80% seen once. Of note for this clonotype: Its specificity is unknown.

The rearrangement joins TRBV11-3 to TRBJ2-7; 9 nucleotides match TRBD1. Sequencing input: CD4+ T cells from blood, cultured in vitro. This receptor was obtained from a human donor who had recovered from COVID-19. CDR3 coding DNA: TGTGCCAGTGGCCGGGACAGGGAGGGCGAGCAGTACTTC. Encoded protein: CASGRDREGEQYF. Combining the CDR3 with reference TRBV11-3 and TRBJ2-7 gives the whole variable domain EAGVVQSPRYKIIEKKQPVAFWCNPISGHNTLYWYLQNLGQGPELLIRYENEEAVDDSQLPKDRFSAERLKGVDSTLKIQPAELGDSAVYLCASGRDREGEQYFGPGTRLTVT.